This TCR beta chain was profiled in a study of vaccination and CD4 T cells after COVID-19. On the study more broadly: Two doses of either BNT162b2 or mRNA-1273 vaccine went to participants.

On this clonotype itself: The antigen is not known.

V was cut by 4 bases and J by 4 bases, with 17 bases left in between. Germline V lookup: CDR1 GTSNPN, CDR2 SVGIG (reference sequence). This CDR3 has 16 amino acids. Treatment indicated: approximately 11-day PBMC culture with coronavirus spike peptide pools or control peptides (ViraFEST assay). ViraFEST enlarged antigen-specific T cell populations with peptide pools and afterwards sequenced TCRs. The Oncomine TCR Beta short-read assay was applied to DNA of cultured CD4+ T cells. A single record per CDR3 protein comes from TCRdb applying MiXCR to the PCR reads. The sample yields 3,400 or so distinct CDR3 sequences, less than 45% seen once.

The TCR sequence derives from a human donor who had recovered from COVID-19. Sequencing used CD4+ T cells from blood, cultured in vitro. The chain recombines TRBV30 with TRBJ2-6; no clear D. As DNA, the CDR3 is TGTGCCTGGACAGGATTAACCGCTGGCGGGGCCAACGTCCTGACTTTC. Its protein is CAWTGLTAGGANVLTF.